This T cell receptor beta chain was sequenced for a study of blood T cell repertoires in COVID-19. The data were produced by immunoSEQ multiplex PCR, yet TCRdb's version contains in-frame clones alone and is incomplete. The sample consists of over 75,000 clones, 80% to 90% of them appearing once. Germline V gene data show CDR1 as LGHNA and CDR2 as YSLEER. CDR3 length: 14 residues. Trimming removed 2 bases from V and 8 bases from J, with 12 bases in between. This sequence joins TRBV4-3 and TRBJ1-4; unclear D gene. The specimen sequenced was peripheral blood. The clonotype comes from a man over 45 with COVID-19, enrolled during active disease. CDR3 in DNA: TGCGCCAGCAGCCAATCCCCCAGCGGGGAAAAACTGTTTTTT. It specifies CASSQSPSGEKLFF.